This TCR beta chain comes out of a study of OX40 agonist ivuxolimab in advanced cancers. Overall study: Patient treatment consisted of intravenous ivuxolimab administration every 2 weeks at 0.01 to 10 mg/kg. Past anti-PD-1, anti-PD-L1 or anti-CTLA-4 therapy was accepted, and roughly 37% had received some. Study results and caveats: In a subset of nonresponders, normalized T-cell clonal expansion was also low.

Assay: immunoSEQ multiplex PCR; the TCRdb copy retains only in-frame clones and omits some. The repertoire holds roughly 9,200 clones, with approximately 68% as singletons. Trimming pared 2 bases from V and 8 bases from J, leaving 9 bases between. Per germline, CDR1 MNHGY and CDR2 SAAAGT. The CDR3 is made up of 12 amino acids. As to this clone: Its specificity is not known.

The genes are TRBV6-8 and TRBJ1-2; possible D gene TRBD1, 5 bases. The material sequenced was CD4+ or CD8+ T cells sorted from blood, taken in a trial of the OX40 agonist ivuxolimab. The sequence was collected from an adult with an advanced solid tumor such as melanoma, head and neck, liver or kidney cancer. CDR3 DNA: TGTGCCAGCAGTTACGGGGGGGAAGGCTACACCTTC. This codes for CASSYGGEGYTF.